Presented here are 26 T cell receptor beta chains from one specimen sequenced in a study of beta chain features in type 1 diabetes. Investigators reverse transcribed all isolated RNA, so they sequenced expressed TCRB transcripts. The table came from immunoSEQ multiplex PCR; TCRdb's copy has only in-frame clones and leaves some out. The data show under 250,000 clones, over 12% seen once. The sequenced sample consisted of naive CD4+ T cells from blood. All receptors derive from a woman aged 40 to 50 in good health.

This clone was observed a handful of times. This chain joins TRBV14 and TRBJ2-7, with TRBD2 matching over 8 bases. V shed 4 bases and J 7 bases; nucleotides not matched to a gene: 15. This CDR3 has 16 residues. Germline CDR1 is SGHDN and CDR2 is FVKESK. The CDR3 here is CASSPERTGGRWEQYF. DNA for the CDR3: TGTGCCAGCAGCCCCGAGCGGACGGGGGGGCGTTGGGAGCAGTACTTC.

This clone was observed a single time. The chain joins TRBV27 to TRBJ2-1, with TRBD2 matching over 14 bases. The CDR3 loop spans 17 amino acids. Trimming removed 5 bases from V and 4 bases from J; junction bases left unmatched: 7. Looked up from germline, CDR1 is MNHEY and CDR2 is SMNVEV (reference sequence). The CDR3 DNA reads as TGTGCCAGCAGTCCGCGACTAGCGGGGGGGCTTTACAATGAGCAGTTCTTC. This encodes CASSPRLAGGLYNEQFF.

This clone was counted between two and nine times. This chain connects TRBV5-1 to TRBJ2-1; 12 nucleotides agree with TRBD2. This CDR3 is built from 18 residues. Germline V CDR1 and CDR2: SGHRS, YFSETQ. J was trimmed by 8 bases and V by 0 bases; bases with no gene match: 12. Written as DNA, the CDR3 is TGCGCCAGCAGCTTGGGGGCCGTATCTAGCGGGGGGGCTCATGAGCAGTTCTTC. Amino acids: CASSLGAVSSGGAHEQFF.

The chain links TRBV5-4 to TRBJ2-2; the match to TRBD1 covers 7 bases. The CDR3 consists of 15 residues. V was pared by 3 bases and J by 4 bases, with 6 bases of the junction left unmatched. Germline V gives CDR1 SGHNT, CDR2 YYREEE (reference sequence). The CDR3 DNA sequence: TGTGCCAGCAGCTCGACAGGGTTTAGCACCGGGGAGCTGTTTTTT. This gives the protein CASSSTGFSTGELFF.

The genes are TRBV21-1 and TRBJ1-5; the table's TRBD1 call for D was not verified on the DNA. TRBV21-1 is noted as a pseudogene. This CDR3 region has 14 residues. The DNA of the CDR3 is TGTGCCAGACCCAAGGGGCAGGGCGATCAGCCCCAGCATTTT. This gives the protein CARPKGQGDQPQHF.

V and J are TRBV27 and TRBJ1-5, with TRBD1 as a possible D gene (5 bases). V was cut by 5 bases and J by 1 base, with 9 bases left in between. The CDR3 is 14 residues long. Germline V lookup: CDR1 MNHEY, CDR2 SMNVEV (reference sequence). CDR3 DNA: TGTGCCAGCAGTGCACAGGCAAGCAATCAGCCCCAGCATTTT. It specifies CASSAQASNQPQHF.

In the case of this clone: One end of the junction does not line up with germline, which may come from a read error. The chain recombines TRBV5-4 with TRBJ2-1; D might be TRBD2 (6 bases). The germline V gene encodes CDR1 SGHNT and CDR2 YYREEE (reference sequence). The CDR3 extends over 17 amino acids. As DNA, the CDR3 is TGTGCCAGCAGCCAGACAGTTGCCGGGACTGATTACAGTGAGCAGTTCTTC. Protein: CASSQTVAGTDYSEQFF.

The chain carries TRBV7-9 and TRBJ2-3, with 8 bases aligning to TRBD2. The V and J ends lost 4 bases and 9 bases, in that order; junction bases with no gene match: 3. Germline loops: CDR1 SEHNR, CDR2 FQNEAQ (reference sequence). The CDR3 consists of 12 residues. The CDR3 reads CASSSLAGTQYF. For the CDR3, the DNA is TGTGCCAGCAGCTCATTAGCGGGGACGCAGTATTTT.

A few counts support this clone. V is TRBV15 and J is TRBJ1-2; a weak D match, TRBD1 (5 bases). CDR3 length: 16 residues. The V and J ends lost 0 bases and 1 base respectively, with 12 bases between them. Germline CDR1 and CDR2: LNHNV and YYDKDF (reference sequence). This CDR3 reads CATSRDRGVGNYGYTF. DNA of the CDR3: TGTGCCACCAGCAGAGATCGGGGGGTTGGTAACTATGGCTACACCTTC.

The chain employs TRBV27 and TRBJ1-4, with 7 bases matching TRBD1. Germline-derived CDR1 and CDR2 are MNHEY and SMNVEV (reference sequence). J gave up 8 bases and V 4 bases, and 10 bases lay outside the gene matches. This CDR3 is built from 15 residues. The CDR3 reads CASSSPGTAPEKLFF. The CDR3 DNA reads TGTGCCAGCAGTTCGCCCGGGACAGCCCCAGAAAAACTGTTTTTT.

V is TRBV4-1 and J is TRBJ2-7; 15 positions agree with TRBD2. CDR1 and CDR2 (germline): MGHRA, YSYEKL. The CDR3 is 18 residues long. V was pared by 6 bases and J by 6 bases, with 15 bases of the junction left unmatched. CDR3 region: CASRNPGLAGGPSGEQYF. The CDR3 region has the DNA TGCGCCAGCAGGAACCCGGGACTAGCGGGGGGCCCTTCTGGCGAGCAGTACTTC.

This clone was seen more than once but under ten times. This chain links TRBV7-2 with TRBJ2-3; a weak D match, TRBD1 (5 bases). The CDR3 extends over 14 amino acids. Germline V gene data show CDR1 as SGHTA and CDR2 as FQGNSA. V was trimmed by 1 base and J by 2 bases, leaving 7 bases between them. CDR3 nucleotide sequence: TGTGCCAGCAGCTTAGACAGGACCACAGATACGCAGTATTTT. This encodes CASSLDRTTDTQYF.

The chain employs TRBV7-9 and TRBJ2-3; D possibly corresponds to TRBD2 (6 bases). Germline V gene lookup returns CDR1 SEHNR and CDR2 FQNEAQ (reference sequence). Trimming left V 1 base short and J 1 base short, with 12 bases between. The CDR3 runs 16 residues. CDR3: CASSLVGGWGTDTQYF. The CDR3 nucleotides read TGTGCCAGCAGCTTAGTCGGAGGGTGGGGCACAGATACGCAGTATTTT.

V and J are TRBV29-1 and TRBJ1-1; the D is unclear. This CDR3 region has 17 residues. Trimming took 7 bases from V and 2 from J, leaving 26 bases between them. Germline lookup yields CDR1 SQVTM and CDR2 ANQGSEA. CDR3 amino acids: CSASPTARTRENTEAFF. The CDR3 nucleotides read TGCAGCGCCTCACCCACTGCACGCACACGGGAAAACACTGAAGCTTTCTTT.

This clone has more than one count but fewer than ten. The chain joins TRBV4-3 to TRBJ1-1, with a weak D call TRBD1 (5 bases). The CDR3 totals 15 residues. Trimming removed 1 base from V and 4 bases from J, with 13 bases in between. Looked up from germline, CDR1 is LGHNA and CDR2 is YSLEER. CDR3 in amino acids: CASSQASGLGTEAFF. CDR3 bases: TGCGCCAGCAGCCAAGCCTCAGGGTTAGGCACTGAAGCTTTCTTT.

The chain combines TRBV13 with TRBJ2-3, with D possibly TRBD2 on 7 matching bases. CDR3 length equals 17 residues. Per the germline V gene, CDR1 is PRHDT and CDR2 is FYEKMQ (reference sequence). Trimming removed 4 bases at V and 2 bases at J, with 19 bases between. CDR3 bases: TGTGCCAGCAGCTCTATGCCGGGGGGCCGGGTCACAGATACGCAGTATTTT. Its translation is CASSSMPGGRVTDTQYF.

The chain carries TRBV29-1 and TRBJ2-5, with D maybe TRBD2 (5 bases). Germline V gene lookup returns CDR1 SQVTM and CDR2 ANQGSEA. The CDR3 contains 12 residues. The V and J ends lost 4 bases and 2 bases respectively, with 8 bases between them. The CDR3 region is CSVGGDQETQYF. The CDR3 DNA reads TGCAGCGTTGGGGGAGATCAAGAGACCCAGTACTTC. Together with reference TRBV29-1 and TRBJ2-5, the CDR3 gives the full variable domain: SAVISQKPSRDICQRGTSLTIQCQVDSQVTMMFWYRQQPGQSLTLIATANQGSEATYESGFVIDKFPISRPNLTFSTLTVSNMSPEDSSIYLCSVGGDQETQYFGPGTRLLVL.

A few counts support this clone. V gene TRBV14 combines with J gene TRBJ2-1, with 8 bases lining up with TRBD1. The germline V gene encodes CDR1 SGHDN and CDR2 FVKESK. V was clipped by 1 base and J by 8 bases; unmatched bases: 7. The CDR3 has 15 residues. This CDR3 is CASSQVSRGLDEQFF. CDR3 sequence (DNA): TGTGCCAGCAGCCAAGTTTCCAGGGGGCTGGATGAGCAGTTCTTC.

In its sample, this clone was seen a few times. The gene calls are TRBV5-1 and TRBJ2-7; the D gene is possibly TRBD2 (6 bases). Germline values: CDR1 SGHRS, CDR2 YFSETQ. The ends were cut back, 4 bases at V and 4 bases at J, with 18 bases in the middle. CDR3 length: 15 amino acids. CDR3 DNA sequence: TGCGCCAGCAGCACCGGACACCAGGGAGGATACGAGCAGTACTTC. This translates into CASSTGHQGGYEQYF.

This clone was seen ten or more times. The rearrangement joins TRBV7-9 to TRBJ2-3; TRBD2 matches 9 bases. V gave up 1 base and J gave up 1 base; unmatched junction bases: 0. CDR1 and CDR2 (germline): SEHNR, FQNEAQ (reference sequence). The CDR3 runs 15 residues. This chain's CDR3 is CASSLGLAGTDTQYF. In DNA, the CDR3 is TGTGCCAGCAGCTTAGGACTAGCGGGCACAGATACGCAGTATTTT.

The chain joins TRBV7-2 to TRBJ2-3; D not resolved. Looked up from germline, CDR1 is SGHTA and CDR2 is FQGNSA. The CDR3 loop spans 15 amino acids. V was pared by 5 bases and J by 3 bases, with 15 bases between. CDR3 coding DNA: TGTGCCAGCAGCCCTCCTAACGCACGGACAGATACGCAGTATTTT. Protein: CASSPPNARTDTQYF. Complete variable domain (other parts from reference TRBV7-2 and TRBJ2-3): GAGVSQSPSNKVTEKGKDVELRCDPISGHTALYWYRQSLGQGLEFLIYFQGNSAPDKSGLPSDRFSAERTGGSVSTLTIQRTQQEDSAVYLCASSPPNARTDTQYFGPGTRLTVL.

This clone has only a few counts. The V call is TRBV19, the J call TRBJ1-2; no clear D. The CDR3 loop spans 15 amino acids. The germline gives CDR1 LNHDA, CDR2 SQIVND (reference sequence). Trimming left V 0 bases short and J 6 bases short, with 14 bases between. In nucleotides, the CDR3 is TGTGCCAGTAGTATAGATCGGAACAGAGAAGATGGCTACACCTTC. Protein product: CASSIDRNREDGYTF.

DNA for the CDR3: TGTGCCAGCAGTCCTTGGACAGGGAACTACGAGCAGTACTTC. Translating gives CASSPWTGNYEQYF. The chain joins TRBV27 to TRBJ2-7; 8 bases are shared with TRBD1. The CDR3 is made up of 14 amino acids. The junction had 6 bases not matched to a gene; V was cut back by 5 bases and J by 3 bases. Germline V gives CDR1 MNHEY, CDR2 SMNVEV (reference sequence).

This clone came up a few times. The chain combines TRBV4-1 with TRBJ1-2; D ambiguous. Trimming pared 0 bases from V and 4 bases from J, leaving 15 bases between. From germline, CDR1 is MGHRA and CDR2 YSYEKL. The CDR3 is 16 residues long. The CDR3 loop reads CASSQDAPGRGYGYTF. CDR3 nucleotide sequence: TGCGCCAGCAGCCAAGATGCCCCCGGTCGGGGCTATGGCTACACCTTC.

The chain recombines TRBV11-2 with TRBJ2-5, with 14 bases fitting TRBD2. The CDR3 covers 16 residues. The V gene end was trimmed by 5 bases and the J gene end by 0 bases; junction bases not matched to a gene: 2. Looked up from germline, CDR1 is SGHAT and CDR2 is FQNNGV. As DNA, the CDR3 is TGTGCCAGCAGCAAGGGACTAGCGGGGGACCAAGAGACCCAGTACTTC. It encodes CASSKGLAGDQETQYF. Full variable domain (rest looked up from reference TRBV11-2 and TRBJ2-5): EAGVAQSPRYKIIEKRQSVAFWCNPISGHATLYWYQQILGQGPKLLIQFQNNGVVDDSQLPKDRFSAERLKGVDSTLKIQPAKLEDSAVYLCASSKGLAGDQETQYFGPGTRLLVL.

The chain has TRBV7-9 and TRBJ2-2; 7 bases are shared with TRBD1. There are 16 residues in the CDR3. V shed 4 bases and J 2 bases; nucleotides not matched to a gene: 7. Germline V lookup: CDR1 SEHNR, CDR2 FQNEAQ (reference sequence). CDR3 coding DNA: TGTGCCAGCAGCTCAAAGGGGACAGTTAACACCGGGGAGCTGTTTTTT. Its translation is CASSSKGTVNTGELFF.